The clone carrying this TCR beta chain turned up a few times. Its antigen is as yet unknown. The data were taken from a study of cytotoxic CD8 clonotypes in ibrutinib-treated CLL. Looking at the study overall: The average sample held approximately 260,000 productive templates and about 94,000 productive rearrangements.

This CDR3 contains 13 residues. The V gene lost 6 bases and the J gene lost 2 bases, with 11 bases spanning the gap. Germline CDR1 ENHRY, CDR2 SYGVKD. Study-wide points: For progressing versus sustained-remission patients, sampling times were not the same. The study found baseline clonality above age-matched healthy donors, tracking circulating CD8+ T-cell counts.

Sequenced by immunoSEQ multiplex PCR; TCRdb stores in-frame clones only, minus some. The sample has around 310,000 clones, 70% to 80% seen once. The sample here was PBMCs, taken before ibrutinib treatment. The TCR comes from a human donor with chronic lymphocytic leukemia. The genes are TRBV10-3 and TRBJ2-7, with unresolved D. CDR3 bases: TGTGCCATCAGCAGTAATGACGCCTACGAGCAGTACTTC. Protein: CAISSNDAYEQYF.